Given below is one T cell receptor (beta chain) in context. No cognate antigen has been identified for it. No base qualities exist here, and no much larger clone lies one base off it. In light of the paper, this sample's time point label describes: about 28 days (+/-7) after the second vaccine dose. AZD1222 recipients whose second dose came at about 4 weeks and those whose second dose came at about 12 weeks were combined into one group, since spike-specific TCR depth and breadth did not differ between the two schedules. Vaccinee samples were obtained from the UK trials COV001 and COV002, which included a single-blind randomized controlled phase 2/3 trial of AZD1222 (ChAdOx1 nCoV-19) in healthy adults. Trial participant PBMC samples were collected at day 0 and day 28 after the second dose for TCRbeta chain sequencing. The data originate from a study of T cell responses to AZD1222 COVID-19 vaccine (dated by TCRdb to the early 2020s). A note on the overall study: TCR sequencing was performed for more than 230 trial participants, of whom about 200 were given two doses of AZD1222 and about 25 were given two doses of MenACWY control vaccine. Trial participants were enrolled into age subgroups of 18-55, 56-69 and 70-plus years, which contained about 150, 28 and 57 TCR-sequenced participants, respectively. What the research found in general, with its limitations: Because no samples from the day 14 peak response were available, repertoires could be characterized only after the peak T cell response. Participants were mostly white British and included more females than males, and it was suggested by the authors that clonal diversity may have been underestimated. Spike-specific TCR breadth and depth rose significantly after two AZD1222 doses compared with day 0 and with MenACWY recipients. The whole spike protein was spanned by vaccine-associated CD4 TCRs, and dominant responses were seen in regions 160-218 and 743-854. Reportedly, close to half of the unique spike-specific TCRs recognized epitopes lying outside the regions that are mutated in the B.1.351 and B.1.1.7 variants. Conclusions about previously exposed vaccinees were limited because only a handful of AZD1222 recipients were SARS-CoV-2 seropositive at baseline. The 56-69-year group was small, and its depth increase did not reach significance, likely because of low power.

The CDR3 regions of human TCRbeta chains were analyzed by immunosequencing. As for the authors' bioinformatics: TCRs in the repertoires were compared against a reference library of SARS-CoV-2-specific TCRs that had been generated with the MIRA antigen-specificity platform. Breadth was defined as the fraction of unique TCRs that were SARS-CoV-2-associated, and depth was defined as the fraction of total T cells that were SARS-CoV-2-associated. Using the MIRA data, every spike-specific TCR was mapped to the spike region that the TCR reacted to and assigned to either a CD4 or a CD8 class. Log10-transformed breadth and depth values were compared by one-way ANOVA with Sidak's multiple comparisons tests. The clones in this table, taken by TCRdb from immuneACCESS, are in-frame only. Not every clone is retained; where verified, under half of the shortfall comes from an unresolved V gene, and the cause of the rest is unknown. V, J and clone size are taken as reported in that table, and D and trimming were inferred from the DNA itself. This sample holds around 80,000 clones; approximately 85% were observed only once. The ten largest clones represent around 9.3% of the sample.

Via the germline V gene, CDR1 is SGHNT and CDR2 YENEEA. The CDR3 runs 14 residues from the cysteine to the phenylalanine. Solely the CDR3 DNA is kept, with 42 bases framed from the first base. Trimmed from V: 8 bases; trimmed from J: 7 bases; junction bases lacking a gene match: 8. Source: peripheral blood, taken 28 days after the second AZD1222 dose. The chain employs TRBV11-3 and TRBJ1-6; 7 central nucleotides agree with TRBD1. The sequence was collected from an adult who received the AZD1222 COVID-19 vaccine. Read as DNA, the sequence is TGTGCCAGCTCGACAGGGAGTCCGAATTCACCCCTCCACTTT. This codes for CASSTGSPNSPLHF. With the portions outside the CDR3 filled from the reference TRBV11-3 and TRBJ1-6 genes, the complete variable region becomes EAGVVQSPRYKIIEKKQPVAFWCNPISGHNTLYWYLQNLGQGPELLIRYENEEAVDDSQLPKDRFSAERLKGVDSTLKIQPAELGDSAVYLCASSTGSPNSPLHFGNGTRLTVT.